A selection of T cell receptor beta chains follows, all from one sample in a study of long-term antiretroviral therapy in people with HIV. TCRdb keeps only in-frame clones here, not all; method: immunoSEQ multiplex PCR. The data hold 25,000 to 40,000 clones, with roughly 96% observed a single time. Sequencing used unsorted PBMCs, obtained approximately 6.8 years after starting antiretroviral therapy. Receptors originate from a man aged 25-40 years with HIV. The CDR3 runs from the conserved cysteine through the conserved F or W. A D gene is named only where the DNA matches it firmly. Size tells how often a clone was seen (once, few, many) or the class of an expanded clone, and some rows leave it out.

15	.	.	TRBJ2-2	TRBV6-4	CASSEVAANTGELFF	TGTGCCAGCAGTGAAGTAGCGGCGAACACCGGGGAGCTGTTTTTT
17	.	.	TRBJ1-3	TRBV27	CASSPLGGDWSGNTIYF	TGTGCCAGCAGTCCCCTTGGGGGGGATTGGTCTGGAAACACCATATATTTT
16	.	.	TRBJ2-7	TRBV27	CASSFDPRPSSYEQYF	TGTGCCAGCAGTTTCGACCCCAGGCCCTCCTCCTACGAGCAGTACTTC
18	TRBD2	.	TRBJ2-1	TRBV19	CASSIDPGLAGLAGEQFF	TGTGCCAGTAGTATAGACCCCGGACTAGCGGGATTGGCGGGTGAGCAGTTCTTC
12	.	.	TRBJ2-5	TRBV2	CASSEWAETQYF	TGTGCCAGCAGTGAGTGGGCCGAGACCCAGTACTTC
15	.	.	TRBJ1-3	TRBV9	CASSVGQVRGNTIYF	TGTGCCAGCAGCGTAGGACAGGTTCGTGGAAACACCATATATTTT
14	.	.	TRBJ1-2	TRBV5-1	CASSLRTAFYGYTF	TGTGCCAGCAGCCTCCGGACAGCCTTCTATGGCTACACCTTC
15	TRBD1	.	TRBJ2-1	TRBV11-2	CASTWTGSQYNEQFF	TGTGCCAGCACTTGGACAGGTTCCCAATACAATGAGCAGTTCTTC
17	.	.	TRBJ1-5	TRBV9	CASSVARSVYSNQPQHF	TGTGCCAGCAGCGTAGCTAGGTCAGTTTATAGCAATCAGCCCCAGCATTTT
12	.	.	TRBJ2-3	TRBV7-9	CASSLDTDTQYF	TGTGCCAGCAGCTTAGACACAGATACGCAGTATTTT
15	.	.	TRBJ1-6	TRBV27	CASSSPAGINSPLHF	TGTGCCAGCAGTTCCCCGGCGGGGATCAATTCACCCCTCCACTTT
16	TRBD2	.	TRBJ2-1	TRBV9	CASSVRRLADYNEQFF	TGTGCCAGCAGCGTCAGAAGACTAGCTGACTACAATGAGCAGTTCTTC
16	.	.	TRBJ1-2	TRBV18	CASSPPLLEGTYGYTF	TGTGCCAGCTCACCCCCCCTATTGGAGGGGACCTATGGCTACACCTTC
13	.	.	TRBJ2-1	TRBV4-1	CASSQDSSNEQFF	TGCGCCAGCAGCCAAGACTCAAGCAATGAGCAGTTCTTC
13	.	once	TRBJ1-1	TRBV9	CASSVGSGTEAFF	TGTGCCAGCAGCGTTGGCAGCGGGACTGAAGCTTTCTTT
15	.	.	TRBJ1-1	TRBV7-9	CASSPLSIRNTEAFF	TGTGCCAGCAGCCCGTTGAGTATTCGGAACACTGAAGCTTTCTTT
13	.	.	TRBJ2-1	TRBV6-5	CASSQGPYNEQFF	TGTGCCAGCAGTCAGGGCCCCTACAATGAGCAGTTCTTC
15	TRBD1	.	TRBJ2-2	TRBV7-2	CASREQGITTGELFF	TGTGCCAGCAGGGAACAGGGGATTACAACCGGGGAGCTGTTTTTT
16	TRBD2	.	TRBJ2-3	TRBV7-9	CASSLGLAGLLDTQYF	TGTGCCAGCAGCTTAGGACTAGCGGGACTCTTGGATACGCAGTATTTT
17	.	few	TRBJ2-2	TRBV11-2	CASSLDEPREDTGELFF	TGTGCCAGCAGCTTAGATGAACCTAGGGAGGACACCGGGGAGCTGTTTTTT
15	.	once	TRBJ1-1	TRBV2	CASSEPGGMYTEAFF	TGTGCCAGCAGTGAACCCGGGGGTATGTACACTGAAGCTTTCTTT
15	TRBD1	.	TRBJ2-2	TRBV4-2	CASSQRTGITGELFF	TGTGCCAGCAGCCAGAGGACAGGGATAACCGGGGAGCTGTTTTTT
15	.	.	TRBJ1-5	TRBV19	CASSTPWVGDQPQHF	TGTGCCAGTAGTACCCCCTGGGTGGGAGATCAGCCCCAGCATTTT
16	TRBD2	once	TRBJ2-1	TRBV29-1	CSVAHSTSGTYNEQFF	TGCAGCGTTGCCCACTCCACTAGCGGGACCTACAATGAGCAGTTCTTC
14	TRBD1	.	TRBJ2-7	TRBV6-1	CASSTLTGLYEQYF	TGTGCCAGCAGTACCCTGACAGGGTTATACGAGCAGTACTTC
15	TRBD1	.	TRBJ2-3	TRBV7-9	CASSLATGGPKELYF	TGTGCCAGCAGCTTAGCTACAGGGGGCCCCAAGGAATTGTATTTT
16	.	.	TRBJ2-3	TRBV27	CASTPRWGQSTDTQYF	TGTGCCAGCACCCCCCGGTGGGGGCAAAGCACAGATACGCAGTATTTT
15	.	.	TRBJ2-3	TRBV4-2	CASSQEGEVTDTQYF	TGTGCCAGCAGCCAAGAGGGCGAGGTCACAGATACGCAGTATTTT
16	.	.	TRBJ2-2	TRBV18	CASSPLGRAYTGELFF	TGTGCCAGCTCACCGTTGGGACGGGCCTACACCGGGGAGCTGTTTTTT
15	.	few	TRBJ1-2	TRBV2	CASSESGEEMRGYTF	TGTGCCAGCAGTGAAAGTGGTGAGGAGATGAGGGGCTACACCTTC
13	.	once	TRBJ1-6	TRBV4-3	CASSQDLQSPLHF	TGCGCCAGCAGCCAGGACCTTCAATCACCCCTCCACTTT
17	TRBD1	.	TRBJ1-2	TRBV27	CASSVTPQQGWNYGYTF	TGTGCCAGCAGTGTAACCCCTCAACAGGGGTGGAACTATGGCTACACCTTC
11	.	.	TRBJ1-3	TRBV5-4	CASSRGATIYF	TGTGCCAGCAGCAGGGGAGCCACCATATATTTT
12	.	.	TRBJ1-1	TRBV7-9	CASSPFGPEAFF	TGTGCCAGCAGTCCATTTGGGCCTGAAGCTTTCTTT
13	.	.	TRBJ1-1	TRBV4-3	CASSQLRGTEAFF	TGCGCCAGCAGCCAACTGAGGGGAACTGAAGCTTTCTTT
14	TRBD1	.	TRBJ1-5	TRBV6-5	CASSSDRGNQPQHF	TGTGCCAGCAGTTCGGACAGGGGCAATCAGCCCCAGCATTTT
15	.	.	TRBJ1-5	TRBV7-8	CASSLGGSRNQPQHF	TGTGCCAGCAGCTTAGGGGGGTCCCGCAATCAGCCCCAGCATTTT
15	TRBD1	.	TRBJ1-4	TRBV6-1	CASRREDRFNEKLFF	TGTGCCAGCAGGCGTGAGGACAGGTTTAATGAAAAACTGTTTTTT
13	.	.	TRBJ2-1	TRBV7-2	CASALGVSNEQFF	TGTGCCAGCGCTCTAGGGGTGTCCAATGAGCAGTTCTTC
14	.	.	TRBJ2-2	TRBV9	CASSVAANTGELFF	TGTGCCAGCAGCGTAGCGGCGAACACCGGGGAGCTGTTTTTT
15	TRBD2	.	TRBJ2-1	TRBV5-8	CASSGGGGIYNEQFF	TGTGCCAGCAGCGGAGGCGGGGGAATTTACAATGAGCAGTTCTTC
12	.	.	TRBJ2-7	TRBV2	CASWAGLGEQYF	TGTGCCAGCTGGGCAGGGCTAGGCGAGCAGTACTTC
15	TRBD2	.	TRBJ2-1	TRBV11-1	CASSPGLADYNEQFF	TGTGCCAGCAGCCCAGGACTAGCGGACTACAATGAGCAGTTCTTC
12	.	.	TRBJ1-2	TRBV19	CASSDRGYGYTF	TGTGCCAGTAGTGATCGGGGCTATGGCTACACCTTC
15	TRBD2	.	TRBJ2-3	TRBV7-2	CASSFRAGDTDTQYF	TGTGCCAGCAGCTTTCGAGCGGGGGACACAGATACGCAGTATTTT
14	.	.	TRBJ2-7	TRBV29-1	CSVEAPYSESEQYF	TGCAGCGTTGAAGCCCCGTATTCGGAGAGCGAGCAGTACTTC
16	TRBD1	.	TRBJ2-1	TRBV2	CASSATGGPIAGEQFF	TGTGCCAGCAGCGCGACAGGGGGCCCAATTGCAGGTGAGCAGTTCTTC